This TCR beta chain was retrieved from a study of shared clonotypes between healthy human individuals. Free of recent acute infections or vaccinations, the donors were healthy HIV-negative adults. The CDR3 is 15 amino acids. The V and J ends lost 5 bases and 2 bases, in that order; junction bases with no gene match: 4. The V gene's germline CDR1 is LGHNT and CDR2 FRNRAP. The assay used deep level. Genomic DNA (from each subset) was split evenly across several immunoSEQ plates. Loaded into unsorted PBMC replicate PCRs was approximately 300 ng DNA, tens of thousands of T cell genomes. Method: immunoSEQ multiplex PCR; TCRdb's copy keeps in-frame clones and lacks some. Of about 500,000 clones listed, approximately 71% were seen once; the top ten hold about 11%.

The clonotype was recovered from a woman aged 40-49 years in good health. Some clones in this sample may be carry-over from other donors' samples. The chain couples TRBV12-5 to TRBJ2-5; TRBD2 matches 11 bases. The sequencing input was PBMCs. DNA of the CDR3: TGTGCTAGTGGTCTCCGACTAGCGGGACAAGAGACCCAGTACTTC. This codes for CASGLRLAGQETQYF.